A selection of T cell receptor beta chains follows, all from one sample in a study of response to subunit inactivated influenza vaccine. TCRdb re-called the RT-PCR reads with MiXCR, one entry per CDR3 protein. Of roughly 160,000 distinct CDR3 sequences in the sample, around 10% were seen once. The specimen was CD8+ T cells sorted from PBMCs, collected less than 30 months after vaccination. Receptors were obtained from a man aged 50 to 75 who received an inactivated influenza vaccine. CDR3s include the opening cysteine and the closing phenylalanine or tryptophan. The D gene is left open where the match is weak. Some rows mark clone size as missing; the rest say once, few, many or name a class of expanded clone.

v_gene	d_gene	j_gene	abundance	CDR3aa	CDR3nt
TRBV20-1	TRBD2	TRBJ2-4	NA	CSARDRLAGLGLAKNIQYF	TGCAGTGCTAGAGATAGACTAGCGGGACTAGGGCTAGCCAAAAACATTCAGTACTTC
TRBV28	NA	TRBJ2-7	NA	CAILRDGAYEQYF	TGTGCCATCCTACGGGACGGAGCCTACGAGCAGTACTTC
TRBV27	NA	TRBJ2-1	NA	CASSVGGPGYNEQFF	TGTGCCAGCAGTGTCGGAGGGCCGGGCTACAATGAGCAGTTCTTC
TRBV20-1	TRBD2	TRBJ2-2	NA	CSASSTSGSLTGELFF	TGCAGTGCTAGTTCTACTAGCGGGAGTCTGACCGGGGAGCTGTTTTTT
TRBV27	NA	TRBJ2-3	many	CASSSYQGADTQYF	TGTGCCAGCAGTTCCTATCAGGGAGCAGATACGCAGTATTTT
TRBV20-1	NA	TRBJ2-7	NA	CSVPDKPYEQYF	TGCAGTGTCCCGGACAAGCCCTACGAGCAGTACTTC
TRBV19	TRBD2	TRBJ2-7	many	CASSMLAGGVEQYF	TGTGCCAGTAGTATGCTAGCGGGTGGAGTCGAGCAGTACTTC
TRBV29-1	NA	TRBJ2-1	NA	CSVEDRTTRGEQFF	TGCAGCGTTGAAGATCGGACTACCCGGGGTGAGCAGTTCTTC
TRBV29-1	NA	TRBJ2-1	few	CSGAWATHEQFF	TGCAGCGGAGCTTGGGCGACCCATGAGCAGTTCTTC
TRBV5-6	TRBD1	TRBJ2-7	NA	CASSRDWQGVEQYF	TGTGCCAGCAGCCGCGATTGGCAGGGGGTTGAGCAGTACTTC
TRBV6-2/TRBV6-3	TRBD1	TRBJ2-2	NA	CASSDRARTGELFF	TGTGCCAGCAGCGACAGGGCGAGGACCGGGGAGCTGTTTTTT
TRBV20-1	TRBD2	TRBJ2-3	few	CSAREWGLAGVGDTQYF	TGCAGTGCTAGAGAGTGGGGACTAGCGGGAGTTGGTGATACGCAGTATTTT
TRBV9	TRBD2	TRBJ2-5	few	CASSPRTSGLETQYF	TGTGCCAGCAGCCCACGGACTAGCGGCTTAGAGACCCAGTACTTC
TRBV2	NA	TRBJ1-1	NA	CASRATGRGEAFF	TGTGCCAGCAGAGCAACAGGGCGGGGTGAAGCTTTCTTT
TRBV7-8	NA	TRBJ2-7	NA	CASSVRQRSYEQYF	TGTGCCAGCAGCGTCCGACAGCGCAGCTACGAGCAGTACTTC
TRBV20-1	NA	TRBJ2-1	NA	CSASAGLYNEQFF	TGCAGTGCTAGCGCCGGTCTGTACAATGAGCAGTTCTTC
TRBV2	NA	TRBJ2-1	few	CASNSATYNEQFF	TGTGCCAGCAACAGCGCCACCTACAATGAGCAGTTCTTC
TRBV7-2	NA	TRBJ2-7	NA	CASSLVPGAYEQYF	TGTGCCAGCAGCCTTGTCCCAGGGGCCTACGAGCAGTACTTC
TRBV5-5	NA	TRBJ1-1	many	CASSLWRGTEAFF	TGTGCCAGCAGCTTGTGGAGGGGCACTGAAGCTTTCTTT